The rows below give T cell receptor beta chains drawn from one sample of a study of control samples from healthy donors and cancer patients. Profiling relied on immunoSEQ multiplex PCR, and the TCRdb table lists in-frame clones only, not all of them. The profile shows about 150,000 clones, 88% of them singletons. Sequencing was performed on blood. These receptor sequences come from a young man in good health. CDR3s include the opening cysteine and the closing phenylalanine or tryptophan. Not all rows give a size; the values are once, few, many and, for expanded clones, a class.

CASSMATGDLNEQYF,TRBJ2-7,NA,TRBV19
CASSLVTSYEQYF,TRBJ2-7,NA,TRBV11-2
CASTTSGGNTGELFF,TRBJ2-2,NA,TRBV28
CATKYSSQGSIHGYTF,TRBJ1-2,NA,TRBV19
CASSLAAGVVTGELFF,TRBJ2-2,NA,TRBV28
CASSPDRGRQETQYF,TRBJ2-5,NA,TRBV6-5
CASSQGGAALGGTQYF,TRBJ2-3,few,TRBV4-3
CASSLRPAPTTNEKLFF,TRBJ1-4,once,TRBV4-3
CASRGGGGPTGELFF,TRBJ2-2,NA,TRBV9
CASSTREGNYEQYF,TRBJ2-7,NA,TRBV19
CASDGQGASGANVLTF,TRBJ2-6,NA,TRBV5-4
CASSFRGGGETQYF,TRBJ2-5,NA,TRBV11-2
CASSWAGYEQYF,TRBJ2-7,NA,TRBV5-6
CASSRQPSYEQYF,TRBJ2-7,few,TRBV19
CASSRTSDGTQYF,TRBJ2-5,NA,TRBV19
CASSPDRARAAGELFF,TRBJ2-2,NA,TRBV18
CASSLRRANYGYTF,TRBJ1-2,once,TRBV5-8
CASISGGGELFF,TRBJ2-2,NA,TRBV28
CASSGAIAGGNNEQFF,TRBJ2-1,once,TRBV28
CSVGDRADEKLFF,TRBJ1-4,NA,TRBV29-1
CASSTPGTLYTF,TRBJ1-2,NA,TRBV6-5
CASSETSGGAETQYF,TRBJ2-5,NA,TRBV6-1
CASSLQGPRRTEAFF,TRBJ1-1,NA,TRBV6-6
CATHGRVGNIQYF,TRBJ2-4,NA,TRBV28
CASSYSGDRGTEAFF,TRBJ1-1,NA,TRBV6-2/TRBV6-3
CASSYGRLGYGYTF,TRBJ1-2,NA,TRBV6-2/TRBV6-3
CASSRLIATQSSYNEQFF,TRBJ2-1,NA,TRBV11-2
CASSATGSSGNTIYF,TRBJ1-3,NA,TRBV4-2
CAISPQGAEGYTF,TRBJ1-2,once,TRBV10-3
CASSVGEHTGELFF,TRBJ2-2,NA,TRBV6-4
CASSPRTGGEYNEQFF,TRBJ2-1,NA,TRBV3-1/TRBV3-2
CASLWGAGSYEQYF,TRBJ2-7,NA,TRBV2
CASSDRVNTEAFF,TRBJ1-1,NA,TRBV5-1
CASGRQGLYEQYF,TRBJ2-7,NA,TRBV2
CSVVTGRDYGYTF,TRBJ1-2,NA,TRBV29-1
CASSRTDSGNTIYF,TRBJ1-3,NA,TRBV18
CATSDPGGSDYGYTF,TRBJ1-2,once,TRBV24-1
CASSQGAGLAIYTQYF,TRBJ2-3,NA,TRBV4-3
CASSTARQGAQPQHF,TRBJ1-5,few,TRBV14
CASHAQGFQETQYF,TRBJ2-5,once,TRBV19
CASRPDSSPFYGYTF,TRBJ1-2,NA,TRBV5-1
CASSSLDRAHNEQFF,TRBJ2-1,NA,TRBV5-4
CASRITGFDEQYF,TRBJ2-7,NA,TRBV12-3/TRBV12-4
CASSLGQRGIYEQYF,TRBJ2-7,NA,TRBV7-3
CASSSGNYNEQFF,TRBJ2-1,NA,TRBV5-5
CAISDGQGADYGYTF,TRBJ1-2,NA,TRBV10-3
CASSPSGNEQFF,TRBJ2-1,NA,TRBV5-6
CASSLPGLAGVEQFF,TRBJ2-1,NA,TRBV11-2
CASSPGQVRDTDTQYF,TRBJ2-3,NA,TRBV19
CASKWEEGDEKLFF,TRBJ1-4,NA,TRBV19
CASSQVTGYQETQYF,TRBJ2-5,NA,TRBV4-3
CASTTEGQEGYTF,TRBJ1-2,NA,TRBV27
CASSQEGSPLHF,TRBJ1-6,NA,TRBV4-2
CASSSGGRAFF,TRBJ1-1,NA,TRBV6-2/TRBV6-3
CASSGRGNTEAFF,TRBJ1-1,NA,TRBV6-6